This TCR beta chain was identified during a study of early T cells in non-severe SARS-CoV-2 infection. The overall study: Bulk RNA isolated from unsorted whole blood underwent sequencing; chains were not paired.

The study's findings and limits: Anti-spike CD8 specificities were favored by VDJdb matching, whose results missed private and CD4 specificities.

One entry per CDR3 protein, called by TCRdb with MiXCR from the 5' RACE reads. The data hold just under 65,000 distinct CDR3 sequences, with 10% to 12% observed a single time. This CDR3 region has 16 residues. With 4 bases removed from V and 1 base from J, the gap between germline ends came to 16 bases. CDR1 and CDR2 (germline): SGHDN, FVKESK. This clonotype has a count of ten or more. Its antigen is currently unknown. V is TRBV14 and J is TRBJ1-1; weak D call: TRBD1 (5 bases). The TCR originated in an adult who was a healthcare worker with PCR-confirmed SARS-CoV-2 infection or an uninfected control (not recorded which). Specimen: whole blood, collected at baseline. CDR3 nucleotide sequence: TGTGCCAGCAGCCTTCTAAAGGGCGGACAGAACACTGAAGCTTTCTTT. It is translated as CASSLLKGGQNTEAFF. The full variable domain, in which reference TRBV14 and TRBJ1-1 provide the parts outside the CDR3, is EAGVTQFPSHSVIEKGQTVTLRCDPISGHDNLYWYRRVMGKEIKFLLHFVKESKQDESGMPNNRFLAERTGGTYSTLKVQPAELEDSGVYFCASSLLKGGQNTEAFFGQGTRLTVV.